This TCR beta chain was captured by sequencing in a study of cytomegalovirus exposure and HLA in healthy donors. This clone has just one count. PCR used 60 Vbeta primers and 13 Jbeta primers. Sequencing used immunoSEQ multiplex PCR; TCRdb keeps in-frame clones, though not all of them. The table records about 170,000 clones, approximately 84% of them present only once. The CDR3 loop spans 13 amino acids. V shed 7 bases and J shed 5 bases, with 14 bases lying between them. CDR1 and CDR2 (germline): WNHNN, SYGVQD (reference sequence). The receptor was isolated from a girl aged 5-17 years in good health and CMV-seropositive. The specimen sequenced was PBMCs. The gene calls are TRBV10-1 and TRBJ1-1; D gene uncertain. This CDR3 reads CASIREGGTEAFF. The CDR3 bases are TGCGCCAGCATCCGAGAGGGAGGGACTGAAGCTTTCTTT.